This T cell receptor (beta chain) was recorded in a study of blood T cell repertoires in COVID-19 (dated by TCRdb to about 2020). With regard to the full study: Collaborator samples came from the United States, Italy and Spain and covered acute and convalescent phases of COVID-19. The repertoires were made available in a free public database intended to serve as a resource for research on the immune response to SARS-CoV-2. The material from the prospective study consisted of cDNA or gDNA derived from T cells, B-cell-depleted T cells, or PBMCs. Samples were obtained from the ongoing ImmuneRACE study (first 160 participants) and from over a thousand subjects provided by 6 global collaborators. The sample metadata nearly always contained a de-identified subject ID, COVID-19 status, age in years and sex. Where available, HLA class I and class II types were taken from metadata supplied by the sample provider and were not determined by assay-based typing. Subjects who had been exposed to COVID-19, were actively infected with it, or had recovered from it provided the deeply sampled blood TCRbeta repertoires that made up the dataset. The paper's findings and limits, for the study overall: How much clinical and demographic metadata was included differed by source and by participant, and the metadata was provided uncurated.

Deletion took 0 bases off V and 6 bases off J, with a span of 14 bases between the germline ends. CDR3 length: 15 amino acids, cysteine to phenylalanine. Of the read, only the CDR3 DNA is kept; its 45 bases are in frame from base 1. TCRbeta CDR3 regions were amplified from genomic DNA using the immunoSEQ Assay, a bias-controlled multiplex PCR. Turning to the authors' computational methods: The number of nucleated cells in each sample was estimated from the amplification of reference gene primers within the assay. Sequence reads were collapsed and filtered to measure the absolute abundance of every unique TCRbeta CDR3 rearrangement. For each sample, productive Simpson clonality was calculated as the square root of Simpson's diversity index across productive rearrangements. TCRdb limited this immuneACCESS table to in-frame rearrangements with V and J called. A share of clones is missing; checked studies link under half to unresolved V genes, and the rest is unexplained. Clonal size and the V and J genes are those of that table, whereas D and trimming came from the DNA. This sample has 85,000 or so clones in its table, and just over 85% of those were observed once. The leading ten clones occupy 25% to 30% of the sample.

Whole blood was collected in K2EDTA tubes by collaborating institutions according to the institutions' own protocols. For TCRbeta analysis, collaborators shipped samples in one of three forms: frozen whole blood, isolated PBMCs, or DNA extracted from either of those sample types. Worth noting for this clone: It has no known antigen specificity. Per-base qualities were not stored, and no clone one base away is much larger.

The sample consisted of peripheral blood. Here the chain combines TRBV23-1 and TRBJ1-1; TRBD1 is a weak D gene call, 5 bases matching. TRBV23-1 is filed as an ORF, its function uncertain. The TCR sequence derives from a man aged 50 to 59 with active or convalescent COVID-19. In nucleotide form, the sequence is TGCGCCAGCAGTCAATCGCGGGGGGTAATTTCTGAAGCTTTCTTT. Its coded protein is CASSQSRGVISEAFF.